A single sample gave rise to the 18 T cell receptor beta chains below, sequenced in a study of blood T cell repertoires in COVID-19. Measured with immunoSEQ multiplex PCR; TCRdb has only the in-frame clones, and not every one. The data hold 200,000 to 300,000 clones, with approximately 86% observed a single time. Sequenced material: peripheral blood. The receptor set was obtained from a woman aged 55-70 years who had recovered from COVID-19.

This clone was detected once. The V and J genes are TRBV29-1 and TRBJ2-6; D is unresolved. The CDR3 runs to 13 residues. V lost 7 bases and J lost 2, with 9 bases in between. CDR1 is SQVTM, CDR2 ANQGSEA, per germline. CDR3 region: CSAPTTGANVLTF. DNA for the CDR3: TGCAGCGCCCCGACAACTGGGGCCAACGTCCTGACTTTC.

This chain connects TRBV10-2 to TRBJ2-7; the D is unclear. V lost 6 bases, J lost 6 bases, and 21 bases lay in between. The CDR3 has 15 amino acids. Germline V gives CDR1 WSHSY, CDR2 SAAADI. The CDR3 nucleotides read TGCGCCAGCAGAGGCCTAAGCCCGGGTTATGGCGAGCAGTACTTC. Translation: CASRGLSPGYGEQYF.

V gene TRBV9 combines with J gene TRBJ1-5; unclear D gene. Germline CDR1 SGDLS, CDR2 YYNGEE. Trimming removed 0 bases from V and 1 base from J, with 5 bases in between. The CDR3 length is 14 residues. The CDR3 coding sequence is TGTGCCAGCAGCGTAGGGCGGAGCAATCAGCCCCAGCATTTT. The encoded protein is CASSVGRSNQPQHF.

The chain carries TRBV10-3 and TRBJ1-1; possibly TRBD1 for D (5 bases). Trimming cost V 4 bases and J 1 base, with 19 bases left between them. The CDR3 is 17 residues long. Germline lookup yields CDR1 ENHRY and CDR2 SYGVKD. CDR3: CAISGWGESLTNTEAFF. The CDR3 bases are TGTGCCATCAGTGGGTGGGGCGAATCTTTAACGAACACTGAAGCTTTCTTT.

The CDR3 loop reads CASSYSWGEQETQYF. The CDR3 DNA is TGTGCCAGCAGTTACTCCTGGGGGGAGCAAGAGACCCAGTACTTC. The chain combines TRBV6-5 with TRBJ2-5; weak D call: TRBD2 (6 bases). The CDR3 is 15 amino acids. Germline V CDR1 and CDR2: MNHEY, SVGAGI. The V end lost 0 bases, the J end lost 2 bases, and 10 bases lay between the germline ends.

This clone has a single count. Its ends do not fully match the called genes, so a read error is possible. The chain recombines TRBV7-7 with TRBJ2-2; D is perhaps TRBD1 (6 bases). The CDR3 is 15 residues long. Germline CDR1 is SSHAT and CDR2 is FNYEAQ (reference sequence). This chain's CDR3 is CASSSGRGNTGELFF. The CDR3 nucleotides read TGTGCTAGCAGCTCAGGCAGGGGGAACACCGGGGAGCTGTTTTTT.

This chain uses TRBV5-1 with TRBJ1-4; 7 bases agree with TRBD1. Germline V gives CDR1 SGHRS, CDR2 YFSETQ. After removal of 4 bases from V and 8 bases from J, the junction contained 11 bases not matched to a gene. The CDR3 is 15 amino acids. The CDR3 loop is CASSGRDSLREKLFF. The CDR3 nucleotides are TGCGCCAGCAGCGGCCGGGACAGTCTACGGGAAAAACTGTTTTTT.

The rearrangement uses TRBV5-6 and TRBJ2-7; D perhaps matches TRBD1 (6 bases). Germline CDR1 is SGHDT and CDR2 is YYEEEE. CDR3 size: 14 residues. Trimming shortened V by 5 bases and J by 0 bases, and 12 bases separated the two germline ends. The CDR3, as DNA: TGTGCCAGCAGACCGACAGGATCCTCCTACGAGCAGTACTTC. This translates into CASRPTGSSYEQYF.

The genes are TRBV7-2 and TRBJ1-2; TRBD1 matches at 9 bases. Germline V gives CDR1 SGHTA, CDR2 FQGNSA. V shed 5 bases and J 5 bases; nucleotides not matched to a gene: 12. CDR3 length equals 16 residues. CDR3 nucleotides: TGTGCCAGCAGCGTTAGGTCCCGACAGGGGGGTTATGGCTACACCTTC. It is translated as CASSVRSRQGGYGYTF.

The chain is built from TRBV6-2 or TRBV6-3 and TRBJ1-4; D might be TRBD1 (6 bases). The CDR3 totals 12 residues. Germline CDR1 and CDR2: MNHEY and SVGEGT. Trimming removed 5 bases at V and 15 bases at J, with 16 bases between. The CDR3 coding sequence is TGTGCCAGCAGTATAACCGGGACATTAGTGTTTTTT. Amino acids: CASSITGTLVFF.

This clone was found once. This chain connects TRBV6-5 to TRBJ1-2; D remains ambiguous. V gave up 0 bases and J gave up 4 bases, with 9 bases separating them. The germline V gene has CDR1 MNHEY and CDR2 SVGAGI. The CDR3 spans 14 residues. CDR3: CASSYSGRIYGYTF. As DNA, the CDR3 is TGTGCCAGCAGTTACTCCGGCAGGATCTATGGCTACACCTTC.

The rearrangement joins TRBV28 to TRBJ2-3; 11 bases are a match to TRBD2. Trimming cost V 10 bases and J 3 bases; bases outside gene matches: 9. Germline loops: CDR1 MDHEN, CDR2 SYDVKM. CDR3 length: 15 residues. CDR3 sequence: CATQRGLAETDTQYF. CDR3 in DNA: TGTGCCACCCAAAGGGGACTAGCGGAAACAGATACGCAGTATTTT.

The J gene is TRBJ1-1, the V gene TRBV7-3; no definite D call. This CDR3 is built from 14 residues. Germline V gene data show CDR1 as SGHTA and CDR2 as FQGTGA. The V end was cut by 5 bases, the J end by 1 base, with 11 bases between. CDR3 coding DNA: TGTGCCAGCAGCCCCGGGTTTAGGAACACTGAAGCTTTCTTT. Its translation is CASSPGFRNTEAFF. The full variable domain, with the rest looked up from reference TRBV7-3 and TRBJ1-1, is GAGVSQTPSNKVTEKGKYVELRCDPISGHTALYWYRQSLGQGPEFLIYFQGTGAADDSGLPNDRFFAVRPEGSVSTLKIQRTERGDSAVYLCASSPGFRNTEAFFGQGTRLTVV.

The rearrangement links TRBV28 to TRBJ1-6, with a possible D match to TRBD1 (6 bases). This CDR3 spans 14 amino acids. Germline lookup yields CDR1 MDHEN and CDR2 SYDVKM. V lost 7 bases, J lost 9 bases, and 16 bases lay in between. Here the CDR3 reads CASIGKGESSPLHF. The CDR3, as DNA: TGTGCCAGCATCGGCAAGGGGGAGTCTTCACCCCTCCACTTT.

This rearrangement joins TRBV7-9 to TRBJ2-7, with D uncertain. CDR1 is SEHNR and CDR2 is FQNEAQ in the germline V gene (reference sequence). The CDR3 is 14 residues long. V lost 2 bases and J 3 bases, leaving 11 bases between the germline ends. CDR3: CASSLNLVGYEQYF. CDR3 bases: TGTGCCAGCAGCTTAAATCTAGTCGGCTACGAGCAGTACTTC.

The chain combines TRBV15 with TRBJ2-7, with 8 bases aligning to TRBD1. CDR1 LNHNV and CDR2 YYDKDF come from the germline V gene (reference sequence). This CDR3 has 17 amino acids. J gave up 3 bases and V 3 bases, and 13 bases lay outside the gene matches. As DNA, the CDR3 is TGTGCCACCAGCAGCCTAGGACAGGGTAACATCCACTACGAGCAGTACTTC. Its translation: CATSSLGQGNIHYEQYF.

This rearrangement joins TRBV27 to TRBJ1-2; 7 positions match TRBD1. The CDR3 is made up of 13 amino acids. V shed 6 bases and J 8 bases; nucleotides not matched to a gene: 9. The germline V gene encodes CDR1 MNHEY and CDR2 SMNVEV (reference sequence). The CDR3: CASSVTKGAGYTF. The CDR3 bases are TGTGCCAGCAGCGTAACTAAGGGGGCGGGCTACACCTTC.

The chain has TRBV19 and TRBJ2-3; 7 bases are a match to TRBD1. Germline CDR1 LNHDA, CDR2 SQIVND (reference sequence). The CDR3 loop spans 15 amino acids. V dropped 8 bases and J dropped 4; count of bases not matched to a gene: 12. CDR3 in amino acids: CASRPPGGWADTQYF. The CDR3 region has the DNA TGTGCCAGTCGCCCCCCAGGGGGTTGGGCAGATACGCAGTATTTT. Supplemented by reference TRBV19 and TRBJ2-3, the full variable domain reads DGGITQSPKYLFRKEGQNVTLSCEQNLNHDAMYWYRQDPGQGLRLIYYSQIVNDFQKGDIAEGYSVSREKKESFPLTVTSAQKNPTAFYLCASRPPGGWADTQYFGPGTRLTVL.